This TCR beta chain is from a study of T cells in Graves' hyperthyroidism and ophthalmopathy. In the study overall: The initial diagnosis was the point when peripheral blood was collected, ahead of any treatment. Overall study findings and caveats: Most thyroid clonotypes that were expanded above 0.001 also turned up in blood. A median about 6 months before onset, the model predicted ophthalmopathy.

Out of roughly 10 ml of fresh peripheral blood came the PBMCs. The CDR3 regions of TCR beta were amplified from RNA transcripts. First-round RT-PCR of the TCR CDR3 relied on the HTBI primer set. A single record per CDR3 protein comes from TCRdb applying MiXCR to the multiplex PCR reads. This sample yields some 490,000 distinct CDR3 sequences, of which roughly 23% are seen a single time; approximately 49% belongs to the top ten. The length of the CDR3 is 15 residues. Germline-derived CDR1 and CDR2 are MGHRA and YSYEKL. V shed 4 bases, J shed 10 bases, and the junction held 10 bases outside the gene matches. This clonotype occurred a few times. Its target is not known.

Sequencing was done on a sample of blood. The clonotype originates from an older woman with Graves' ophthalmopathy. The V gene is TRBV4-1, the J gene TRBJ1-6, with 7 nucleotides matching TRBD1. The CDR3 region has the DNA TGCGCCAGCAGCCGGAACCGGGACAGAGGATCACCCCTCCACTTT. It specifies CASSRNRDRGSPLHF.